These 10 T cell receptor beta chains came from one sample sequenced in a study of OX40 agonist ivuxolimab in advanced cancers. Generated by immunoSEQ multiplex PCR, the TCRdb table keeps only in-frame clones and is missing some. The sample yields tens of thousands of clones, about nine tenths seen once. The material was CD4+ or CD8+ T cells sorted from blood, obtained in a trial of the OX40 agonist ivuxolimab. The receptor set was obtained from an adult with an advanced solid tumor such as melanoma, head and neck, liver or kidney cancer.

This chain connects TRBV11-2 to TRBJ2-1; TRBD2 agrees at 7 bases. J was trimmed by 4 bases and V by 6 bases; bases with no gene match: 6. Germline loops: CDR1 SGHAT, CDR2 FQNNGV. The CDR3 consists of 14 residues. The CDR3 nucleotides read TGTGCCAGCAGTTCTAGCGGAGTATACAATGAGCAGTTCTTC. Amino acids: CASSSSGVYNEQFF. Full variable domain (rest looked up from reference TRBV11-2 and TRBJ2-1): EAGVAQSPRYKIIEKRQSVAFWCNPISGHATLYWYQQILGQGPKLLIQFQNNGVVDDSQLPKDRFSAERLKGVDSTLKIQPAKLEDSAVYLCASSSSGVYNEQFFGPGTRLTVL.

The rearrangement uses TRBV2 and TRBJ2-7, with 8 bases that match TRBD1. The germline V gene has CDR1 SNHLY and CDR2 FYNNEI. The CDR3 consists of 13 residues. The V segment lost 6 bases and the J segment 3 bases; nucleotides outside the gene matches: 4. In DNA, the CDR3 is TGTGCCAGCAGGGACAGGGACGACTACGAGCAGTACTTC. This gives the protein CASRDRDDYEQYF.

This rearrangement joins TRBV6-5 to TRBJ1-2; TRBD1 is a possible D gene (6 bases). Looked up from germline, CDR1 is MNHEY and CDR2 is SVGAGI. This CDR3 region has 14 residues. The V end lost 4 bases, the J end lost 4 bases, and 13 bases lay between the germline ends. The chain's CDR3 is CASSLDSSVYGYTF. The CDR3 DNA is TGTGCCAGCAGTTTGGACAGTTCGGTCTATGGCTACACCTTC.

This clone has just a few counts. The J gene is TRBJ1-2, the V gene TRBV4-1; D is uncertain. This CDR3 is built from 18 residues. Per the germline V gene, CDR1 is MGHRA and CDR2 is YSYEKL. V was pared by 0 bases and J by 4 bases, with 21 bases between. The CDR3 loop reads CASSQDTIAFKEVYGYTF. Written as DNA, the CDR3 is TGCGCCAGCAGCCAAGATACGATAGCGTTTAAAGAAGTCTATGGCTACACCTTC.

This clone was seen just once. This sequence joins TRBV2 and TRBJ2-2; no reliable D call. The germline gives CDR1 SNHLY, CDR2 FYNNEI. This CDR3 has 13 residues. The V end was cut by 9 bases, the J end by 0 bases, with 8 bases between. The CDR3 region is CASDLTNTGELFF. The DNA for the CDR3 is TGTGCCAGTGATTTAACGAACACCGGGGAGCTGTTTTTT. Drawing the rest from reference TRBV2 and TRBJ2-2, the complete variable domain is EPEVTQTPSHQVTQMGQEVILRCVPISNHLYFYWYRQILGQKVEFLVSFYNNEISEKSEIFDDQFSVERPDGSNFTLKIRSTKLEDSAMYFCASDLTNTGELFFGEGSRLTVL.

This chain links TRBV19 with TRBJ2-5; TRBD2 matches 7 bases. The junction had 4 bases not matched to a gene; V was cut back by 6 bases and J by 3 bases. The CDR3 spans 13 residues. Germline-derived CDR1 and CDR2 are LNHDA and SQIVND (reference sequence). The CDR3 reads CASSQLAEETQYF. The CDR3 DNA sequence: TGTGCCAGTAGCCAGCTAGCGGAAGAGACCCAGTACTTC. Combining the CDR3 with reference TRBV19 and TRBJ2-5 gives the whole variable domain DGGITQSPKYLFRKEGQNVTLSCEQNLNHDAMYWYRQDPGQGLRLIYYSQIVNDFQKGDIAEGYSVSREKKESFPLTVTSAQKNPTAFYLCASSQLAEETQYFGPGTRLLVL.

This clone was observed a few times. This chain connects TRBV10-3 to TRBJ1-2; the match to TRBD1 covers 7 bases. Germline CDR1 reads ENHRY; CDR2 reads SYGVKD. The junction had 6 bases not matched to a gene; V was cut back by 0 bases and J by 5 bases. This CDR3 contains 15 residues. The CDR3 sequence is CAISESWDSPYGYTF. CDR3 nucleotide sequence: TGTGCCATCAGTGAGTCGTGGGACAGCCCTTATGGCTACACCTTC.

This chain joins TRBV28 and TRBJ1-1, with TRBD1 matching 8 bases. Per germline, CDR1 MDHEN and CDR2 SYDVKM. V lost 7 bases and J lost 4; bases outside the gene matches: 5. The CDR3 length is 13 residues. The CDR3 nucleotides are TGTGCCAGCACTTTTACAGGGGGCACTGAAGCTTTCTTT. It translates to CASTFTGGTEAFF.

This rearrangement joins TRBV6-6 to TRBJ2-5; 7 bases match TRBD2. This CDR3 spans 14 amino acids. Per the germline V gene, CDR1 is MNHNY and CDR2 is SVGAGI (reference sequence). V lost 2 bases, J lost 5 bases, and 5 bases stayed unmatched. CDR3 sequence (DNA): TGTGCCAGCAGTTACCCGGGGGGACGGGAGACCCAGTACTTC. Residues: CASSYPGGRETQYF.

V usage is TRBV2 and J usage is TRBJ1-2; D is unresolved. V was pared by 0 bases and J by 8 bases, with 13 bases between. CDR1 and CDR2 from the germline V gene are SNHLY and FYNNEI. CDR3 length equals 14 residues. CDR3 sequence reads: CASSEASAWRGYTF. CDR3 nucleotides: TGTGCCAGCAGTGAAGCGTCCGCGTGGAGGGGCTACACCTTC.